This TCR beta chain was captured by sequencing in a study of early stage breast cancer tumors listed by TCRdb under 2017. At the level of the whole study: Of the 15 to 20 invasive breast tumors, roughly eleven were found to be estrogen receptor-positive, progesterone receptor-positive and HER2-negative. About 65% of the 12 ER+/PR+/HER2- tumors were invasive ductal carcinomas, while the other four were invasive lobular carcinomas. The average read coverage per sample was around 10-fold. A total of roughly 2.5 million templates, representing some 1 million unique clonotypes, were detected across all samples.

On this clone: It lacks a known antigen. No base qualities exist here, and no much larger clone lies one base off it.

Every sample was amplified as two independent genomic DNA replicates, using approximately 550 ng for blood and about 1.6 ug for tumor or normal breast. Following the manufacturer's instructions, the ImmunoSeq Intro kit was used to carry out TCRB sequencing on genomic DNA. For absolute quantification, the roughly 33-cycle multiplex PCR included proprietary primers along with spike-in control sequences. Single-end 150-bp reads were used to sequence an 87-bp fragment spanning the CDR3 and the flanking V and J genes. Each lane of an Illumina MiSeq running version 3.0 chemistry carried seven multiplexed samples, with two replicates apiece. In the source study's methods: The vendor's proprietary pipeline processed the raw data and merged both replicates into a single result for each sample. Clonotypes were defined as productive rearrangements sharing the V-gene family, CDR3 amino acid sequence and J-gene segment. Clonality was calculated as 1 minus the normalized Shannon entropy (Pielou evenness) of TCRB abundances. T cell density was estimated by dividing total templates by the number of input cells inferred from the DNA input amount. Recon with default parameters was used to estimate total repertoire diversity and clonality. A clonotype was considered tumor-enriched if its abundance in tumor exceeded 0.1% and was at least 32-fold higher than its abundance in normal breast. Sourced from immuneACCESS, this table was stored by TCRdb with only in-frame sequences that have V and J called. A share of the clones is absent; for the studies checked, an unresolved V gene accounts for under half, and the remainder has no known explanation. The V and J calls and clone size are taken from that table; D and trimming were inferred from the DNA. Within this sample are around 60,000 clones, with more than 60% of them counted one time only. The ten biggest clones cover roughly 3.4% of the sample.

On the study overall, not on this receptor specifically: Analysis by tumor subtype was prevented by the small cohort size. Greater similarity was observed between blood and normal breast repertoires than between blood and tumor repertoires, and tumor was distinguished from normal in about 90% of the 16 patients when each tissue was compared with blood. Tumors showed about 2.5-fold higher T cell density and higher clonality than adjacent normal breast tissue. Chain pairing and functional markers such as CD4, CD8 and FOXP3 were missed by bulk genomic DNA sequencing of unsorted cells. Enriched TCRB sequences shared across patients were found to be mostly commonly generated sequences that were unlikely to play an important role in the tumor microenvironment.

A distance of 9 bases separates the germline ends of V and J, which lose 5 bases and 6 bases respectively. There are 12 amino acids in the CDR3, from cysteine to phenylalanine inclusive. Kept here is only the CDR3 DNA, which spans 36 bases and is read in frame from base 1. The germline V gene (reference sequence) supplies CDR1 LNHDA and CDR2 SQIVND. The study profiled bulk TCR beta-chain repertoires in matched peripheral blood, tumor and adjacent normal breast tissue taken from approximately 15 patients with early-stage breast cancer. Before surgery, whole blood (roughly 4.5-11 mL) was collected into EDTA tubes and processed within 2 hours. Ficoll-Paque centrifugation in SepMate-50 tubes was used to isolate peripheral blood mononuclear cells. PBMCs were cryopreserved in around 90% FBS with around 10% DMSO in aliquots of roughly 1.9 to 4.5 million cells and stored in liquid nitrogen. The Qiagen AllPrep DNA/RNA Mini kit was used for genomic DNA extraction.

This clonotype was obtained from a person in their thirties with breast cancer. The sequenced material came from blood. This receptor chain uses TRBV19 and TRBJ2-3, with no confidently assigned D gene. The CDR3 here reads CASSRLTDTQYF. The sequenced DNA is TGTGCCAGTAGTCGACTTACCGATACGCAGTATTTT.